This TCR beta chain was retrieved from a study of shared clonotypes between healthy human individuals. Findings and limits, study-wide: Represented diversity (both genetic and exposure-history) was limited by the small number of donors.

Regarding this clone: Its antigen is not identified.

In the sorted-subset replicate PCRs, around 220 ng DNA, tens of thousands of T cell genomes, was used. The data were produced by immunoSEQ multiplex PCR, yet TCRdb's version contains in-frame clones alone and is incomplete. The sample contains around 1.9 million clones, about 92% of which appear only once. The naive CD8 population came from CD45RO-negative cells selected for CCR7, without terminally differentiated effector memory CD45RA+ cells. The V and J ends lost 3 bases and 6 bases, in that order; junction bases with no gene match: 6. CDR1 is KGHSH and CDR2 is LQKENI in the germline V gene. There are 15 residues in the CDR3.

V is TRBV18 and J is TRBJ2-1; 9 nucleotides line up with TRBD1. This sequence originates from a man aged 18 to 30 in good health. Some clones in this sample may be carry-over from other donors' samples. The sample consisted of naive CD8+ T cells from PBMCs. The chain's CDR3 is CASSPRDRVFNEQFF. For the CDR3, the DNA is TGTGCCAGCTCACCCCGGGACAGGGTTTTCAATGAGCAGTTCTTC.